The present entry profiles one T cell receptor beta chain with its context. Its specificity is not known. This entry comes from a study of shared clonotypes between healthy human individuals. Points from the study as a whole: Naive subsets usually exceeded memory subsets in estimated richness.

This table comes from immunoSEQ multiplex PCR, and its TCRdb copy is limited to in-frame clones, with some not included. The table lists nearly 2 million clones, over 85% of them singletons, with 0.9% to 1.5% in the top ten. Trimming cost V 1 base and J 6 bases, with 13 bases left between them. This CDR3 is built from 14 residues. Per germline, CDR1 MGHRA and CDR2 YSYEKL. Naive CD8 populations comprised CD45RO-negative cells positively selected for CCR7, excluding terminally differentiated effector memory CD45RA+ cells. This receptor was obtained from a man younger than 35 in good health. Material for sequencing was naive CD8+ T cells sorted from blood. This chain links TRBV4-1 with TRBJ2-7, with D perhaps given as TRBD1 or TRBD2 (5 bases each). CDR3 bases: TGCGCCAGCAGCCAAGGAGCGGTAAGGGGCGAGCAGTACTTC. The encoded protein is CASSQGAVRGEQYF.